The entry that follows covers one T cell receptor beta chain sequence. Its antigen is unidentified. PCR primers comprised 60 Vbeta and 13 Jbeta primers. Using immunoSEQ multiplex PCR, the repertoire was profiled, and TCRdb retains in-frame clones only, with some absent. Seen here are some 170,000 clones, roughly nine tenths observed once, and the top ten hold more than 0.7%. The sample originates from a study of cytomegalovirus exposure and HLA in healthy donors. Overall study: From HLA-typed donors, an early data release held 70 million to 95 million unique TCRs. Out of 398 genotyped donors, roughly 80% belonged to the Caucasian-associated ancestry cluster.

Trimming removed 4 bases from V and 4 bases from J, with 18 bases in between. The CDR3 extends over 16 amino acids. The study's findings and limits: Most observed TCR sequences were rare, whereas some public TCRs were detected in many donors. TCR beta sequences reportedly predicted most subjects' HLA-A and HLA-B alleles accurately.

The rearrangement links TRBV5-3 to TRBJ1-5; D perhaps matches TRBD1 (5 bases). TRBV5-3 has ORF status, its function being uncertain. The sequenced sample consisted of PBMCs. The sequence was collected from a woman in her 30s in good health and CMV-seronegative. This CDR3 is CARSPRAGYWNQPQHF. Written as DNA, the CDR3 is TGTGCCAGAAGCCCCCGGGCAGGGTATTGGAATCAGCCCCAGCATTTT.